Listed below are T cell receptor beta chains from one sample, sequenced in a study of T cell responses to AZD1222 COVID-19 vaccine. Sequencing used immunoSEQ multiplex PCR; TCRdb keeps in-frame clones, though not all of them. The repertoire has approximately 200,000 clones, roughly 94% of them found once; the top ten carry about 1.5%. Source: peripheral blood, taken 28 days after the second dose of the MenACWY control vaccine. These receptors came from an adult who received the MenACWY meningococcal vaccine as a control. Both conserved end residues are part of each CDR3. D genes are given only for firm matches. Expanded clones get a size class; other rows say once, few or many, or leave the size out.

cdr3_nt | cdr3_aa | clone_size | v_call | d_call | j_call | cdr3_length
TGTGCCAGCCGATCTGGGCACAGCAATCAGCCCCAGCATTTT | CASRSGHSNQPQHF | NA | TRBV6-5 | NA | TRBJ1-5 | 14
TGTGCCACTCTATCCCGGGACAGAAAATTCCAAGAGACCCAGTACTTC | CATLSRDRKFQETQYF | once | TRBV27 | TRBD1 | TRBJ2-5 | 16
TGTGCCAGCAGTTCCCTTTACGAGCAGTACTTC | CASSSLYEQYF | NA | TRBV6-5 | NA | TRBJ2-7 | 11
TGTGCCAGCAGCTCCCGGCAGGGCTATGAGCAGTTCTTC | CASSSRQGYEQFF | NA | TRBV11-1 | NA | TRBJ2-1 | 13
TGTGCCAGCAGCCACCTAGGGGCGGGAGCTAAGAACACCGGGGAGCTGTTTTTT | CASSHLGAGAKNTGELFF | NA | TRBV3-1/TRBV3-2 | TRBD2 | TRBJ2-2 | 18
TGTGCCAGCAGCTTATTGTCGGACCCAGATACGCAGTATTTT | CASSLLSDPDTQYF | once | TRBV7-3 | NA | TRBJ2-3 | 14
TGCAGCGTTGCAGGGAATAATAATCAGCCCCAGCATTTT | CSVAGNNNQPQHF | NA | TRBV29-1 | NA | TRBJ1-5 | 13
TGTGCCAGTAGTTGGCAGGGGAATCAGCCCCAGCATTTT | CASSWQGNQPQHF | NA | TRBV19 | NA | TRBJ1-5 | 13
TGTGCCAGCAGCTCTAGCGGGATAGTAGGGAATGAGCAGTTCTTC | CASSSSGIVGNEQFF | NA | TRBV28 | TRBD2 | TRBJ2-1 | 15
TGTGCCACCAGTGCCCAGACTAGCGGGGGGGTAACAGATACGCAGTATTTT | CATSAQTSGGVTDTQYF | NA | TRBV24-1 | TRBD2 | TRBJ2-3 | 17
TGCGCCAGCAGTCAGGTCCCTAGCGGGAGTACCGGGGATACGCAGTATTTT | CASSQVPSGSTGDTQYF | NA | TRBV23-1 | TRBD2 | TRBJ2-3 | 17
TGTGCCAGCAGCCCGCCCCGCTTTCAGGACACTGAAGCTTTCTTT | CASSPPRFQDTEAFF | NA | TRBV5-5 | NA | TRBJ1-1 | 15
TGTGCCTGGAGTGATGGCGGGAGCTCCTACGAGCAGTACTTC | CAWSDGGSSYEQYF | NA | TRBV30 | TRBD2 | TRBJ2-7 | 14
TGTGCCAGCAGCGGAGAGGGAGGGCCGGGCTCTCTACTAGCCAAAAACATTCAGTACTTC | CASSGEGGPGSLLAKNIQYF | NA | TRBV9 | TRBD2 | TRBJ2-4 | 20
TGTGCCACCAGCAGAGAACAGGGAGGAGGCAATCAGCCCCAGCATTTT | CATSREQGGGNQPQHF | NA | TRBV15 | NA | TRBJ1-5 | 16
TGTGCCAGCAGCCGGGCGGGGGGAGGCAATCAGCCCCAGCATTTT | CASSRAGGGNQPQHF | NA | TRBV5-8 | NA | TRBJ1-5 | 15
TGTGCCAGCACGGGAGGGCCCCACGAGCAGTACTTC | CASTGGPHEQYF | once | TRBV25-1 | TRBD2 | TRBJ2-7 | 12
TGTGCCAGCAGCCCTGCGCCGGACGAGCAGTACTTC | CASSPAPDEQYF | NA | TRBV7-9 | NA | TRBJ2-7 | 12
TGTGCCTCCGCAACACAGGGCTTTGGGGATACGCAGTATTTT | CASATQGFGDTQYF | NA | TRBV30 | NA | TRBJ2-3 | 14
TGTGCCATAAGACAGGTCTACTCCTACGAGCAGTACTTC | CAIRQVYSYEQYF | NA | TRBV21-1 | NA | TRBJ2-7 | 13
TGTGCCAGCAGTGAATTAGGAGGTCCGAACACTGAAGCTTTCTTT | CASSELGGPNTEAFF | NA | TRBV25-1 | NA | TRBJ1-1 | 15
TGTGCCAGCTCACTACGGAATCCAGTTAGCTCCTATAATTCACCCCTCCACTTT | CASSLRNPVSSYNSPLHF | NA | TRBV18 | NA | TRBJ1-6 | 18
TGCAGCGGGCTACAGGGAGCCTATGGCTACACCTTC | CSGLQGAYGYTF | NA | TRBV29-1 | NA | TRBJ1-2 | 12
TGTGCCAGCAGCATAGGGGATACCACAAATACGCAGTATTTT | CASSIGDTTNTQYF | NA | TRBV7-3 | NA | TRBJ2-3 | 14
TGTGCCAGTAGTATTTCATGGACAGGGGGACGGAATAGCAATCAGCCCCAGCATTTT | CASSISWTGGRNSNQPQHF | NA | TRBV19 | TRBD1 | TRBJ1-5 | 19
TGTGCCAGCAGCCCGGACAGGGGAAGGGACGAGCAGTACTTC | CASSPDRGRDEQYF | NA | TRBV5-6 | TRBD1 | TRBJ2-7 | 14
TGTGCCACCAGCCCCCCGGCCCTCGAGGGCAATGAGCAGTTCTTC | CATSPPALEGNEQFF | NA | TRBV15 | NA | TRBJ2-1 | 15
TGTGCCAGCAAGCCTGGATTTGCAACTAATGAAAAACTGTTTTTT | CASKPGFATNEKLFF | NA | TRBV11-2 | NA | TRBJ1-4 | 15
TGCGCCAGCAGATGTCAGGGCCCCTACGAGCAGTACTTC | CASRCQGPYEQYF | NA | TRBV10-1 | NA | TRBJ2-7 | 13
TGTGCCAGCAGTCCCACGGGGACCTACGAGCAGTACTTC | CASSPTGTYEQYF | NA | TRBV6-5 | NA | TRBJ2-7 | 13
TGTGCCAGCAGCACGACAGGGGACGATCAGCCCCAGCATTTT | CASSTTGDDQPQHF | NA | TRBV9 | TRBD1 | TRBJ1-5 | 14
TGTGCCAGCATCGGAGCTACTGAAGCTTTCTTT | CASIGATEAFF | NA | TRBV6-5 | NA | TRBJ1-1 | 11
TGTGCCACCAGCAGACCCCCTCCAGCCACTAGCACAGATACGCAGTATTTT | CATSRPPPATSTDTQYF | NA | TRBV15 | NA | TRBJ2-3 | 17
TGTGCTAGCAGCGACGCAGGGCCATCCTACAATGAGCAGTTCTTC | CASSDAGPSYNEQFF | NA | TRBV7-7 | NA | TRBJ2-1 | 15
TGTGCCAGCAGCCAAACGGCAACTAATGAAAAACTGTTTTTT | CASSQTATNEKLFF | NA | TRBV3-1/TRBV3-2 | NA | TRBJ1-4 | 14
TGTGCCAGCAGTTCGCCGACAGGGGGTCGTTCACCCCTCCACTTT | CASSSPTGGRSPLHF | NA | TRBV28 | TRBD1 | TRBJ1-6 | 15
TGCAGTGCGAGTTCAGGGAGCTCCTACGAGCAGTACTTC | CSASSGSSYEQYF | NA | TRBV20-1 | NA | TRBJ2-7 | 13
TGCGCCAGCACCGGGGATGAGTCCTACGAGCAGTACTTC | CASTGDESYEQYF | NA | TRBV5-1 | NA | TRBJ2-7 | 13
TGTGCCAGCAGCTTCCCCGGAAGCGTTTTGCAGTACTTC | CASSFPGSVLQYF | NA | TRBV5-6 | NA | TRBJ2-7 | 13
TGCGCCAGCAGCCCCCCAACTAGCGGGAGCGCGGCCGGGGAGCTGTTTTTT | CASSPPTSGSAAGELFF | NA | TRBV5-1 | TRBD2 | TRBJ2-2 | 17
TGTGCCAGCAGTTCTTCCTCCGGGACAGGGGGCTTGAACACTGAAGCTTTCTTT | CASSSSSGTGGLNTEAFF | NA | TRBV27 | TRBD1 | TRBJ1-1 | 18
TGTGCCAGCAGTCGGACTACTACAGATACGCAGTATTTT | CASSRTTTDTQYF | once | TRBV28 | NA | TRBJ2-3 | 13
TGTGCCAGCAGTTACGGTAGCGGATCTGGGGTCTACGAGCAGTACTTC | CASSYGSGSGVYEQYF | NA | TRBV6-5 | NA | TRBJ2-7 | 16
TGTGCCAGCAAAAGGGGGGGTAACACAGATACGCAGTATTTT | CASKRGGNTDTQYF | NA | TRBV6-5 | NA | TRBJ2-3 | 14
TGTGCCAGCAGCGTAGGAGGGGGTGACGATCAGCCCCAGCATTTT | CASSVGGGDDQPQHF | NA | TRBV9 | NA | TRBJ1-5 | 15
TGTGCCAGCAGCTCGAACAAAGAGGGTTATGCTTTCTTT | CASSSNKEGYAFF | NA | TRBV7-2 | NA | TRBJ1-1 | 13
TGTGCCAGCAGTGCGTTCGGGGGGAGGGGTGGATCCTATAATTCACCCCTCCACTTT | CASSAFGGRGGSYNSPLHF | NA | TRBV6-1 | NA | TRBJ1-6 | 19
TGTGCCAGCATGTCGCGGACAGGGGGGGACGAGCAGTACTTC | CASMSRTGGDEQYF | NA | TRBV2 | TRBD1 | TRBJ2-7 | 14
TGTGCCAGCAGCTCCTCCTGGCGGACAGTTGTCTCTGGGGCCAACGTCCTGACTTTC | CASSSSWRTVVSGANVLTF | NA | TRBV5-5 | NA | TRBJ2-6 | 19
TGTGCCACCTCTTCCAGGGGCAATCAGCCCCAGCATTTT | CATSSRGNQPQHF | NA | TRBV2 | NA | TRBJ1-5 | 13
TGTGCCAGCAGCGAGAACGCCAATCAGCCCCAGCATTTT | CASSENANQPQHF | NA | TRBV7-8 | NA | TRBJ1-5 | 13
TGTGCCAGCAGTAAAACCGGCGTCGGGCAAGAGACCCAGTACTTC | CASSKTGVGQETQYF | once | TRBV28 | NA | TRBJ2-5 | 15
TGTGCCACCAGCAGAGCTCCCCCACAGGCAGGGGGAATCAGCTATGGCTACACCTTC | CATSRAPPQAGGISYGYTF | NA | TRBV15 | TRBD1 | TRBJ1-2 | 19
TGTGCCACCAGCAGAGATCGGGATACGATAAACATTCAGTACTTC | CATSRDRDTINIQYF | once | TRBV15 | NA | TRBJ2-4 | 15